Listed below are T cell receptor beta chains from one sample, sequenced in a study of T cell repertoires and HLA-DP antigens. Here immunoSEQ multiplex PCR was the method, and the copy in TCRdb shows in-frame clones only, minus some. The table includes approximately 2,000 clones, 74% detected once. The specimen sequenced was CD137- CD4+ T cells from cultured PBMCs. The receptor source for this set is a man in his fifties or sixties in good health and CMV-seronegative. Both conserved end residues are part of each CDR3. The D gene is left open where the match is weak. The size entry is marked missing in some rows and otherwise reads once, few, many or a size class.

>TRBV28|.|.|TRBJ2-5
CASRLSETQYF
TGTGCCAGCAGACTTTCCGAGACCCAGTACTTC
>TRBV19|.|TRBD1|TRBJ1-1
CASSRTGLQAFF
TGTGCCAGTAGTAGGACAGGGCTTCAAGCTTTCTTT
>TRBV7-9|once|.|TRBJ2-7
CASSLEGISYEQYF
TGTGCCAGCAGCTTAGAAGGGATCTCCTACGAGCAGTACTTC
>TRBV9|.|TRBD2|TRBJ2-3
CASSVGTSGTDTQYF
TGTGCCAGCAGCGTAGGGACTAGCGGGACAGATACGCAGTATTTT
>TRBV7-2|few|.|TRBJ1-5
CASSSDLGNQPQHF
TGTGCCAGCAGCTCGGACCTGGGCAATCAGCCCCAGCATTTT
>TRBV14|.|.|TRBJ2-2
CASSQDLGTGELFF
TGTGCCAGCAGCCAAGATCTGGGCACCGGGGAGCTGTTTTTT
>TRBV5-5|.|TRBD1|TRBJ2-7
CASSRTGTSDEQYF
TGTGCCAGCAGTAGGACAGGGACGTCGGACGAGCAGTACTTC
>TRBV7-2|few|.|TRBJ2-3
CASSLEYMTDTQYF
TGTGCCAGCAGCTTAGAGTACATGACAGATACGCAGTATTTT
>TRBV11-2|.|.|TRBJ2-7
CASSLVRGSFSYEQYF
TGTGCCAGCAGCTTAGTCAGGGGAAGTTTCTCCTACGAGCAGTACTTC
>TRBV30|.|.|TRBJ2-5
CAWTPRLGETQYF
TGTGCCTGGACCCCCAGGCTCGGGGAGACCCAGTACTTC
>TRBV6-1|.|.|TRBJ1-4
CASSPSGGEKLFF
TGTGCCAGCAGTCCTTCGGGGGGAGAAAAACTGTTTTTT
>TRBV6-5|.|.|TRBJ1-2
CASSAQGIGGYTF
TGTGCCAGCAGCGCACAAGGGATAGGGGGCTACACCTTC
>TRBV2|.|.|TRBJ1-2
CASSEDRKPYGYTF
TGTGCCAGCAGTGAAGACAGGAAACCGTATGGCTACACCTTC
>TRBV9|.|.|TRBJ2-3
CASSVVGRRGTDTQYF
TGTGCCAGCAGCGTAGTAGGGCGGAGGGGCACAGATACGCAGTATTTT
>TRBV30|few|.|TRBJ1-6
CAWSKQRLVYNSPLHF
TGTGCCTGGAGTAAGCAGCGGTTGGTTTATAATTCACCCCTCCACTTT
>TRBV10-1|.|.|TRBJ2-2
CASSDPRERAGELFF
TGCGCCAGCAGTGATCCCCGGGAGAGGGCCGGGGAGCTGTTTTTT